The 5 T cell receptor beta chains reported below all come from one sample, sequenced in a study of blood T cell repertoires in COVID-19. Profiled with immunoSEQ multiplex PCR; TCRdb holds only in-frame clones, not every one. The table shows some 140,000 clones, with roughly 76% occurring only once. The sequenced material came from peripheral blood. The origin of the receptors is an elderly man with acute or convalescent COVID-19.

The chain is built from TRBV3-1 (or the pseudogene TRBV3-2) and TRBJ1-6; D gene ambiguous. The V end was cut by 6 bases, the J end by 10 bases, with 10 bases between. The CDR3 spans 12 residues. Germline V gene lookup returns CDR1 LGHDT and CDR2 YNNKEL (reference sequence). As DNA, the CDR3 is TGTGCCAGCAGGTACGGGGAATCACCCCTCCACTTT. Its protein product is CASRYGESPLHF.

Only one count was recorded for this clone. The CDR3 sequence: CASSQSAGDTIYF. In nucleotides, the CDR3 is TGCGCCAGCAGCCAATCTGCAGGGGACACCATATATTTT. The chain joins TRBV4-3 to TRBJ1-3; possibly TRBD1 for D (6 bases). V lost 2 bases and J lost 8, with 10 bases in between. The CDR3 is made up of 13 amino acids. Looked up from germline, CDR1 is LGHNA and CDR2 is YSLEER.

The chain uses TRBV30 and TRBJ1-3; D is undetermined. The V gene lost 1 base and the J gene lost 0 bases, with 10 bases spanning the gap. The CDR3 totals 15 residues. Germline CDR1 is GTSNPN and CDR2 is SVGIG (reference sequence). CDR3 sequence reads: CAWSEGGFSGNTIYF. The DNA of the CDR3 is TGTGCCTGGAGTGAAGGAGGGTTCTCTGGAAACACCATATATTTT.

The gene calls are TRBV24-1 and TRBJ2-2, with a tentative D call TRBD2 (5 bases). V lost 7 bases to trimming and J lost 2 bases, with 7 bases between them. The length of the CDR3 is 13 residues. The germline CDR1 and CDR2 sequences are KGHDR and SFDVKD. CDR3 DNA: TGTGCCACCAGCACGGGAAACACCGGGGAGCTGTTTTTT. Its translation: CATSTGNTGELFF.

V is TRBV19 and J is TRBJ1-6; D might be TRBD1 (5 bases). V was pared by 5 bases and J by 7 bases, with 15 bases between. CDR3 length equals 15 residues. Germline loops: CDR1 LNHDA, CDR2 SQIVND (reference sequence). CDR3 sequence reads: CASSEEGVGNSPLHF. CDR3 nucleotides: TGTGCCAGTAGTGAGGAAGGGGTCGGGAATTCACCCCTCCACTTT.